This TCR beta chain stems from a study of yellow fever vaccine responses in identical twins (dated by TCRdb to 2016 to 2019). About the investigation overall: Focusing on identical twins, the study followed the T cell clones that responded to the vaccine, and did so with precision. What the work shows at the level of the full study, not this receptor alone: According to the authors, the vaccine-induced T cell response in identical twins seemed to be partly convergent and partly specific to each individual.

The library was built by means of RT-PCR. These reads were obtained on an Illumina HiSeq 2500. The raw public data were reprocessed by TCRdb itself: fastp quality trimming at Q25, MiXCR clonotype calling, in-frame beta chains only. A single entry per CDR3 protein holds the most common genes and DNA from its merged rows. The sample table contains around 20,000 distinct CDR3 sequences; only one count was recorded for roughly 70% of them. In total, the top ten clones hold 2.2% of the sample. The CDR3 contains 13 residues, cysteine and phenylalanine counted. The kept DNA is CDR3 alone, 39 bases in frame from the first base. V is clipped by 0 bases and J by 7 bases, and the sequence between their germline boundaries is 7 bases long. The germline V gene (reference sequence) gives CDR1 as LGHDT and CDR2 as YNNKEL. Regarding this clonotype: The antigen it recognizes is unknown. No per-base quality is available; no much larger clone lies one base away.

Sample: T cells from blood (PBMCs), unsorted or a sorted subset (not recorded which), taken before or after yellow fever vaccination (not recorded which). The receptor was derived from a woman between 18 and 29 years old who received the yellow fever vaccine. Donor details come from another sample of the same person, matched by shared clones. The V and J segments used are TRBV3-1 and TRBJ1-5; no D gene can be assigned with confidence. The CDR3 region: CASSQDYSQPQHF. The DNA is TGTGCCAGCAGCCAAGACTACAGCCAGCCCCAGCATTTT.